Sequencing of this TCR beta chain was carried out in a study of beta chain features in type 1 diabetes. Expressed TCRB transcripts were sequenced after all isolated RNA was converted to cDNA. Method: immunoSEQ multiplex PCR; TCRdb's copy keeps in-frame clones and lacks some. This sample yields approximately 330,000 clones, of which 8% to 13% are seen a single time; 0.015% belongs to the top ten. The table lists this clone with a few counts. This TCR was recovered from a woman in her twenties or thirties in good health. Sequencing input: naive CD4+ T cells from blood.

CDR3 coding DNA: TGTGCCAGCAGCCTACTAGCGGGAGACGTAGATACGCAGTATTTT. It encodes CASSLLAGDVDTQYF. The V and J genes are TRBV6-5 and TRBJ2-3; 11 positions agree with TRBD2. The germline CDR1 and CDR2 sequences are MNHEY and SVGAGI. This CDR3 has 15 amino acids. The trim removed 6 bases at V and 5 bases at J, leaving 7 bases unmatched.